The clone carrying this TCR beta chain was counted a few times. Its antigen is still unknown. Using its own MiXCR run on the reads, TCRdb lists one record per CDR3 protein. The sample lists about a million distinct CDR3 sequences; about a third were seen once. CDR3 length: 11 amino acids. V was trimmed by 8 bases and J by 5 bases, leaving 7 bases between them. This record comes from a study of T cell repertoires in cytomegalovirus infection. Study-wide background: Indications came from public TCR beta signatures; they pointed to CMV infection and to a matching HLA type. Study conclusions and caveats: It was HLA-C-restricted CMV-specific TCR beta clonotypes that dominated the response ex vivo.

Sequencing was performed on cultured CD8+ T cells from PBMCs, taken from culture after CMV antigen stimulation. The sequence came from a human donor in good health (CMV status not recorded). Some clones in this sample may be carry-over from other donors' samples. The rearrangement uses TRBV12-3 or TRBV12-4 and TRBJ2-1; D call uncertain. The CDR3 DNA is TGTGCCAGCGGGAAGGACAATGAGCAGTTCTTC. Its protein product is CASGKDNEQFF.